The source of this T cell receptor (beta chain) is a study of CD8+CD57+ T cells in acquired aplastic anemia. Background on the study: Each DNA sample taken from sorted CD4+ and CD8+ cells came to about 3.2 ug on average.

CD8+CD57+ cell expansion, shown by flow cytometry, had occurred in the patients selected for sequencing. The patients all had a severe acquired aplastic anemia diagnosis. The template used for profiling TCR beta VDJ and CDR3 was genomic DNA. One entry per CDR3 protein results from TCRdb running MiXCR on the reads. The sample shows roughly 200,000 distinct CDR3 sequences, 63% of them seen only once. V lost 3 bases, J lost 5 bases, and 7 bases stayed unmatched. The germline CDR1 and CDR2 sequences are SGHTA and FQGNSA. The CDR3 spans 14 residues. Sequencing input: sorted CD4+, CD8+, or CD8+CD57+ T cells (not recorded which) from PBMCs. The sequence came from a human donor with aplastic anemia. The chain has TRBV7-2 and TRBJ2-7, with 7 bases aligning to TRBD1. CDR3 in amino acids: CASSFYRGYDEQYF. CDR3 nucleotide sequence: TGTGCCAGCAGCTTTTACAGGGGATACGACGAGCAGTACTTC.